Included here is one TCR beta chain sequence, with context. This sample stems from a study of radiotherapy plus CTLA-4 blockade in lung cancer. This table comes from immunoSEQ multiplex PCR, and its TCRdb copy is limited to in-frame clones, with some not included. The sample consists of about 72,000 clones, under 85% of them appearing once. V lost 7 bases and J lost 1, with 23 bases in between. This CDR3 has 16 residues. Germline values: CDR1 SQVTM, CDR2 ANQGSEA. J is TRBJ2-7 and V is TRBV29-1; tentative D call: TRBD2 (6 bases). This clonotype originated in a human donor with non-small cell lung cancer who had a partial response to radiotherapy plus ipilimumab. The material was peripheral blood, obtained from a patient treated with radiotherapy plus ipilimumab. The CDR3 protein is CSAGSGFGAGSYEQYF. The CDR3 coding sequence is TGCAGCGCAGGGTCCGGGTTCGGCGCGGGATCCTACGAGCAGTACTTC.